This T cell receptor beta chain comes out of a study of shared clonotypes between healthy human individuals. V shed 4 bases and J 5 bases; nucleotides not matched to a gene: 10. The CDR3 runs 15 residues. Germline-derived CDR1 and CDR2 are SQVTM and ANQGSEA. Original data processing: Quality scores were absent from the junction-only immunoSEQ sequences, so filtering differed. The assay was immunoSEQ multiplex PCR, and TCRdb's table has in-frame clones only and misses some. From that table come the V and J calls and clone size; the DNA was used to work out D and trimming. The data hold about 490,000 clones, with 65% to 85% observed a single time.

Sequenced: PBMCs. The sequence was collected from a woman aged 40 to 50 in good health. Some clones in this sample may be carry-over from other donors' samples. The V gene is TRBV29-1, the J gene TRBJ2-3, with 9 bases identical to TRBD2. The CDR3 spells CSVGQTSGGGDTQYF. DNA for the CDR3: TGCAGCGTTGGACAGACTAGCGGAGGTGGAGATACGCAGTATTTT.